This T cell receptor (beta chain) was profiled in a study of blood T cell repertoires in COVID-19. Two consecutive negative NP/OP PCR tests, clearance, or resolved symptoms defined Cohort 3 recovery. This table comes from immunoSEQ multiplex PCR, and its TCRdb copy is limited to in-frame clones, with some not included. Here the sample spans under 250,000 clones, approximately 90% being singletons. This CDR3 has 18 residues. Per the germline V gene, CDR1 is SGHKS and CDR2 is YYEKEE (reference sequence). Trimming cost V 1 base and J 1 base; bases outside gene matches: 12. Sequenced sample: PBMCs or T cells enriched from blood (not recorded which). This clonotype was sampled from a man in his thirties or forties who had recovered from COVID-19. The rearrangement uses TRBV5-5 and TRBJ1-1; 8 bases map to TRBD1. The CDR3: CASSLFLAGGPENTEAFF. The CDR3, as DNA: TGTGCCAGCAGCTTGTTCTTGGCAGGGGGCCCTGAGAACACTGAAGCTTTCTTT.